Presented here are 29 T cell receptor beta chains from one specimen sequenced in a study of blood T cell repertoires in COVID-19. Sequencing was performed with immunoSEQ multiplex PCR; in TCRdb, only in-frame clones are kept and a portion is missing. The sample lists over 200,000 clones; approximately 88% were seen once. The sample consisted of peripheral blood. The source is a woman aged 25 to 45 with acute or convalescent COVID-19.

The chain joins TRBV18 to TRBJ1-3; 8 bases are a match to TRBD1. The CDR3 sequence is 15 residues long. CDR1 and CDR2 from the germline V gene are KGHSH and LQKENI. With 6 bases clipped from V and 0 bases from J, the junction kept 4 bases outside the gene matches. The CDR3 sequence is CASSSGGTSGNTIYF. The CDR3, as DNA: TGTGCCAGCTCGTCAGGGGGCACCTCTGGAAACACCATATATTTT.

This chain connects TRBV7-9 to TRBJ2-2; D ambiguous. The V end lost 5 bases, the J end lost 0 bases, and 13 bases lay between the germline ends. The germline V gene has CDR1 SEHNR and CDR2 FQNEAQ (reference sequence). CDR3 length equals 16 residues. The DNA for the CDR3 is TGTGCCAGCAGCACGCGAGCGATACCGAACACCGGGGAGCTGTTTTTT. It codes for CASSTRAIPNTGELFF.

The chain is built from TRBV6-5 and TRBJ1-2, with D unclear. Germline CDR1 reads MNHEY; CDR2 reads SVGAGI. V lost 6 bases and J lost 4, with 6 bases in between. CDR3 length equals 11 residues. The CDR3 DNA reads TGTGCCAGCAGACAGTTCTATGGCTACACCTTC. Translation: CASRQFYGYTF.

This chain links TRBV12-5 with TRBJ2-7; D might be TRBD2 (6 bases). V dropped 6 bases and J dropped 9 bases, with 12 bases sitting between them. Germline-derived CDR1 and CDR2 are LGHNT and FRNRAP. CDR3 length: 11 amino acids. The CDR3 is CASGTGTSQYF. Here the CDR3 DNA reads TGTGCTAGTGGCACCGGGACTTCGCAGTACTTC. Together with reference TRBV12-5 and TRBJ2-7, the CDR3 gives the full variable domain: DARVTQTPRHKVTEMGQEVTMRCQPILGHNTVFWYRQTMMQGLELLAYFRNRAPLDDSGMPKDRFSAEMPDATLATLKIQPSEPRDSAVYFCASGTGTSQYFGPGTRLTVT.

The chain has TRBV5-1 and TRBJ2-7; 16 positions match TRBD2. The ends lost 3 bases at V and 2 bases at J; junction bases unmatched: 8. The germline V gene encodes CDR1 SGHRS and CDR2 YFSETQ. CDR3 length: 18 amino acids. The CDR3 protein is CASSSAGTSGRAAYEQYF. As DNA, the CDR3 is TGCGCCAGCAGCTCCGCCGGGACTAGCGGGAGGGCAGCCTACGAGCAGTACTTC.

The chain carries TRBV25-1 and TRBJ1-1; perhaps TRBD1 as D (5 bases). Germline V lookup: CDR1 MGHDK, CDR2 SYGVNS. This CDR3 spans 17 amino acids. The V gene lost 0 bases and the J gene lost 4 bases, with 18 bases spanning the gap. The CDR3 spells CASSEYGLQAGGTEAFF. CDR3 nucleotide sequence: TGTGCCAGCAGTGAATATGGACTTCAGGCCGGGGGCACTGAAGCTTTCTTT.

J is TRBJ2-7 and V is TRBV5-4; 11 bases fit TRBD2. Trimming cost V 2 bases and J 1 base; bases outside gene matches: 2. The germline CDR1 and CDR2 sequences are SGHNT and YYREEE (reference sequence). The length of the CDR3 is 15 residues. The CDR3 protein is CASSFLAGGSYEQYF. The DNA of the CDR3 is TGTGCCAGCAGCTTCCTAGCGGGAGGTTCCTACGAGCAGTACTTC.

The chain combines TRBV18 with TRBJ1-4; 10 nucleotides align to TRBD1. The germline V gene has CDR1 KGHSH and CDR2 LQKENI. The CDR3 loop spans 15 amino acids. V was clipped by 4 bases and J by 7 bases; unmatched bases: 6. The CDR3 DNA reads TGTGCCAGCTCACAAGACAGGGGGCCGATTGAAAAACTGTTTTTT. Protein product: CASSQDRGPIEKLFF.

About this clone: Different DNA sequences within this sample yield the same CDR3. CDR3 coding DNA: TGTGCCAGCAGCTTCGGACAGGGGCTCAATGGCTACACCTTC. Protein product: CASSFGQGLNGYTF. The V call is TRBV7-2, the J call TRBJ1-2; 9 positions match TRBD1. The J segment lost 6 bases and the V segment lost 3 bases, leaving 5 bases of the junction unmatched. The CDR3 is 14 amino acids. Looked up from germline, CDR1 is SGHTA and CDR2 is FQGNSA.

This clone was recorded at least ten times. The chain combines TRBV19 with TRBJ1-2; possible D gene TRBD1, 6 bases. This CDR3 comprises 15 residues. The germline V gene encodes CDR1 LNHDA and CDR2 SQIVND (reference sequence). V lost 5 bases, J lost 8 bases, and 21 bases lay in between. The CDR3 region is CASSPTGTPTRGYTF. DNA of the CDR3: TGTGCCAGTAGTCCAACCGGGACACCGACTCGAGGCTACACCTTC.

There are a few counts of this clone. The genes are TRBV30 and TRBJ2-7; TRBD2 matches 10 bases. The length of the CDR3 is 13 residues. Germline assignment: CDR1 GTSNPN and CDR2 SVGIG (reference sequence). Trimming took 4 bases from V and 4 from J; bases not matched to a gene: 4. The chain's CDR3 is CAWTSGSRYEQYF. In DNA form, the CDR3 reads TGTGCCTGGACTAGCGGGAGTCGGTACGAGCAGTACTTC.

This clone was seen once. The chain carries TRBV5-5 and TRBJ2-7, with 8 bases matching TRBD2. V was pared by 0 bases and J by 4 bases, with 9 bases of the junction left unmatched. Germline V gives CDR1 SGHKS, CDR2 YYEKEE (reference sequence). The length of the CDR3 is 16 residues. The CDR3 loop reads CASSLVVTSGVYEQYF. The CDR3 nucleotides are TGTGCCAGCAGCTTGGTAGTAACTAGCGGAGTTTACGAGCAGTACTTC.

This chain links TRBV7-6 with TRBJ2-7, with 8 bases identical to TRBD2. With V trimmed by 1 base and J by 2 bases, 7 bases remained unmatched. Germline V CDR1 and CDR2: SGHVS, FNYEAQ. The CDR3 loop spans 16 amino acids. The CDR3 is CASSLGSLAGPYEQYF. The DNA for the CDR3 is TGTGCCAGCAGCTTAGGCAGTCTAGCGGGCCCCTACGAGCAGTACTTC. Complete variable domain (other parts from reference TRBV7-6 and TRBJ2-7): GAGVSQSPRYKVTKRGQDVALRCDPISGHVSLYWYRQALGQGPEFLTYFNYEAQQDKSGLPNDRFSAERPEGSISTLTIQRTEQRDSAMYRCASSLGSLAGPYEQYFGPGTRLTVT.

The V call is TRBV10-3, the J call TRBJ1-3; TRBD1 agrees at 7 bases. The CDR3 covers 14 residues. Germline V gene data show CDR1 as ENHRY and CDR2 as SYGVKD. V shed 10 bases and J 0 bases; nucleotides not matched to a gene: 6. The CDR3 reads CATTGQSSGNTIYF. The CDR3 region has the DNA TGTGCCACCACGGGACAGAGCTCTGGAAACACCATATATTTT.

V gene TRBV5-4 combines with J gene TRBJ1-1, with D possibly matching TRBD1 (5 bases). V was trimmed by 4 bases and J by 4 bases, leaving 11 bases between them. From germline, CDR1 is SGHNT and CDR2 YYREEE (reference sequence). This CDR3 has 13 amino acids. The CDR3 bases are TGTGCCAGCAGCAAACAGGAGGGCACTGAAGCTTTCTTT. Amino acids: CASSKQEGTEAFF. Looking up the rest from reference TRBV5-4 and TRBJ1-1 gives the full variable domain: ETGVTQSPTHLIKTRGQQVTLRCSSQSGHNTVSWYQQALGQGPQFIFQYYREEENGRGNFPPRFSGLQFPNYSSELNVNALELDDSALYLCASSKQEGTEAFFGQGTRLTVV.

This rearrangement joins TRBV4-2 to TRBJ1-4, with 7 bases that match TRBD1. Germline CDR1 reads LGHNA; CDR2 reads YNFKEQ. V shed 2 bases, J shed 5 bases, and the junction held 5 bases outside the gene matches. The CDR3 is made up of 15 amino acids. The CDR3 DNA reads as TGTGCCAGCAGCCAACGCGGGACAGAGAATGAAAAACTGTTTTTT. Translation gives CASSQRGTENEKLFF.

The rearrangement uses TRBV9 and TRBJ2-7, with D possibly TRBD2 on 5 matching bases. The V end was cut by 7 bases, the J end by 3 bases, with 8 bases between. The CDR3 is 11 residues long. CDR1 and CDR2 (germline): SGDLS, YYNGEE. CDR3 coding DNA: TGTGCCAGCGGGAGAAACTACGAGCAGTACTTC. This gives the protein CASGRNYEQYF.

The genes are TRBV19 and TRBJ2-5; 10 nucleotides match TRBD1. The CDR3 has 16 amino acids. CDR1 is LNHDA, CDR2 SQIVND, per germline (reference sequence). V dropped 5 bases and J dropped 4; count of bases not matched to a gene: 10. Here the CDR3 DNA reads TGTGCCAGTAGTTCAGGTGGGGGACAGGGGATAGAGACCCAGTACTTC. It is translated as CASSSGGGQGIETQYF. The whole variable domain, filled in from reference TRBV19 and TRBJ2-5, reads DGGITQSPKYLFRKEGQNVTLSCEQNLNHDAMYWYRQDPGQGLRLIYYSQIVNDFQKGDIAEGYSVSREKKESFPLTVTSAQKNPTAFYLCASSSGGGQGIETQYFGPGTRLLVL.

The J gene is TRBJ2-7, the V gene TRBV30; D ambiguous. The CDR3 sequence is 15 residues long. Germline assignment: CDR1 GTSNPN and CDR2 SVGIG (reference sequence). Trimming left V 0 bases short and J 0 bases short, with 12 bases between. The CDR3 bases are TGTGCCTGGAGTGTACGCCAACGGTACTCCTACGAGCAGTACTTC. This gives the protein CAWSVRQRYSYEQYF.

The chain joins TRBV15 to TRBJ1-1; TRBD1 matches 7 bases. The CDR3 sequence is 16 residues long. V was clipped by 4 bases and J by 0 bases; unmatched bases: 8. The V gene's germline CDR1 is LNHNV and CDR2 YYDKDF (reference sequence). CDR3 in DNA: TGTGCCACCAGCACCCGACAGGGCGGCATGAACACTGAAGCTTTCTTT. The encoded protein is CATSTRQGGMNTEAFF.

The gene calls are TRBV18 and TRBJ2-5, with 13 nucleotides matching TRBD2. The CDR3 length is 16 residues. The J segment lost 5 bases and the V segment lost 6 bases, leaving 9 bases of the junction unmatched. CDR1 and CDR2 (germline): KGHSH, LQKENI. CDR3 nucleotides: TGTGCCAGCTCCTTACTGGGACTAGCGGGACCGGAGACCCAGTACTTC. It is translated as CASSLLGLAGPETQYF.

V is TRBV19 and J is TRBJ2-3, with 7 bases identical to TRBD2. The V and J ends lost 4 bases and 2 bases, in that order; junction bases with no gene match: 9. Germline CDR1 reads LNHDA; CDR2 reads SQIVND (reference sequence). There are 16 residues in the CDR3. The CDR3 loop reads CASSTNLADHTDTQYF. The CDR3 region has the DNA TGTGCCAGTAGTACCAATCTAGCGGATCACACAGATACGCAGTATTTT.

This clone has just a few counts. Germline is not matched at one junction end, which may reflect a read error. The chain joins TRBV19 to TRBJ1-5; D uncertain. The CDR3 extends over 13 amino acids. The germline CDR1 and CDR2 sequences are LNHDA and SQIVND (reference sequence). CDR3 sequence (DNA): TGTGCCAGTAATATACGGGTAGATCAGCCCCAGCATTTT. This sequence encodes CASNIRVDQPQHF. The full variable domain, in which reference TRBV19 and TRBJ1-5 provide the parts outside the CDR3, is DGGITQSPKYLFRKEGQNVTLSCEQNLNHDAMYWYRQDPGQGLRLIYYSQIVNDFQKGDIAEGYSVSREKKESFPLTVTSAQKNPTAFYLCASNIRVDQPQHFGDGTRLSIL.

This chain connects TRBV20-1 to TRBJ1-1, with 8 nucleotides matching TRBD1. This CDR3 is 14 amino acids long. CDR1 and CDR2 from the germline V gene are DFQATT and SNEGSKA (reference sequence). V lost 3 bases to trimming and J lost 3 bases; unmatched junction nucleotides: 6. The CDR3 DNA reads TGCAGTGCTAGTTGGCCGACAGGGGACACTGAAGCTTTCTTT. The encoded protein is CSASWPTGDTEAFF.

The chain couples TRBV9 to TRBJ2-3, with D possibly being TRBD2 (6 bases). The CDR3 loop spans 14 amino acids. V dropped 6 bases and J dropped 4 bases, with 15 bases sitting between them. CDR1 SGDLS and CDR2 YYNGEE come from the germline V gene. The CDR3 region has the DNA TGTGCCAGCACCCCGACTAGTTTTCCAGATACGCAGTATTTT. Translated, it gives CASTPTSFPDTQYF.

The rearrangement uses TRBV29-1 and TRBJ2-1; D unresolved. Per germline, CDR1 SQVTM and CDR2 ANQGSEA. CDR3 length: 12 amino acids. V shed 2 bases and J shed 4 bases, with 6 bases lying between them. CDR3 protein: CSVESVYNEQFF. CDR3 nucleotide sequence: TGCAGCGTTGAATCCGTTTACAATGAGCAGTTCTTC.

V gene TRBV18 combines with J gene TRBJ2-7; 7 nucleotides match TRBD1. Germline CDR1 and CDR2: KGHSH and LQKENI. V shed 4 bases and J 7 bases; nucleotides not matched to a gene: 13. This CDR3 is 15 amino acids long. The CDR3 DNA sequence: TGTGCCAGCTCACGAGTGGCCAGGGGGTTGATGGAGCAGTACTTC. It codes for CASSRVARGLMEQYF.

Written as DNA, the CDR3 is TGCGCCAGCCTCGACCTAGCTCTGAACACCGGGGAGCTGTTTTTT. It codes for CASLDLALNTGELFF. The genes are TRBV5-1 and TRBJ2-2, with D perhaps TRBD2 (5 bases). The germline V gene encodes CDR1 SGHRS and CDR2 YFSETQ. V lost 7 bases and J 1 base, leaving 14 bases between the germline ends. The CDR3 runs to 15 residues.

The CDR3 bases are TGTGCCAGCAGCCAAGCAGGGAGGAGGTACGAGCAGTACTTC. It encodes CASSQAGRRYEQYF. The genes are TRBV14 and TRBJ2-7; tentative D call: TRBD2 (6 bases). The CDR3 loop spans 14 amino acids. V lost 1 base to trimming and J lost 4 bases, with 11 bases between them. Per germline, CDR1 SGHDN and CDR2 FVKESK.